Many counts were recorded for the clone carrying this T cell receptor (beta chain). The CDR3 spans 18 residues. The germline gives CDR1 LNHNV, CDR2 YYDKDF (reference sequence). The J segment lost 1 base and the V segment lost 0 bases, leaving 7 bases of the junction unmatched. A TCRbeta library incorporating unique molecular identifiers was prepared. TCRdb redid the calling of the PCR reads with MiXCR, one entry per CDR3 protein. In the table there are around 680,000 distinct CDR3 sequences, around 17% of which are singletons. The data are from a study of T-cell reconstitution after alpha-beta-depleted transplantation in children.

The J gene is TRBJ2-3, the V gene TRBV15; TRBD2 aligns across 10 bases. This TCR came from a human donor who donated a stem cell graft to a child with acute myeloid leukemia. The sample consisted of PBMCs from the stem cell graft donor, taken from the stem cell graft. CDR3 nucleotide sequence: TGTGCCACCAGCAGAGATCGGGCTAGCGGGGGTGGCACAGATACGCAGTATTTT. Translation: CATSRDRASGGGTDTQYF.